This T cell receptor (beta chain) was profiled in a study of cytomegalovirus exposure and HLA in healthy donors. Only in-frame clones appear in the TCRdb table, and some are missing; sequencing was by immunoSEQ multiplex PCR. The sample carries about 200,000 clones, about 84% recorded once. This CDR3 has 13 amino acids. Looked up from germline, CDR1 is SGHVS and CDR2 is FQNEAQ. V lost 3 bases and J lost 5, with 10 bases in between. Overall study findings and caveats: The classifier, whose performance was assessed in both the original and validation cohorts, reportedly diagnosed cytomegalovirus status with high specificity and sensitivity. Testing in vitro showed a few CMV-associated chains specific for CMV antigens.

The donors were members of the validation cohort, which comprised 90 to 150 subjects and was separate from the first cohort of 670 or so subjects. With respect to this clone: Its cognate antigen is unknown.

The receptor's source is a young woman in good health and CMV-seronegative. Sequencing was carried out using PBMCs. The chain is built from TRBV7-8 and TRBJ1-2, with a tentative D call TRBD1 (6 bases). The chain's CDR3 is CASSFDQGYGYTF. CDR3 sequence (DNA): TGTGCCAGCAGCTTCGATCAGGGGTATGGCTACACCTTC. Supplemented by reference TRBV7-8 and TRBJ1-2, the full variable domain reads GAGVSQSPRYKVAKRGQDVALRCDPISGHVSLFWYQQALGQGPEFLTYFQNEAQLDKSGLPSDRFFAERPEGSVSTLKIQRTQQEDSAVYLCASSFDQGYGYTFGSGTRLTVV.